These 16 T cell receptor beta chains originate from one sample sequenced in a study of cytomegalovirus exposure and HLA in healthy donors. Primers included in the PCR were 60 Vbeta and 13 Jbeta primers. Method: immunoSEQ multiplex PCR; TCRdb's copy keeps in-frame clones and lacks some. Found here are 85,000 to 90,000 clones, about 80% of them singletons; the top ten hold around 10%. Material: PBMCs. Receptor source: a man aged 25-40 years in good health and CMV-seropositive.

This chain joins TRBV7-2 and TRBJ1-5; D call uncertain. The germline V gene has CDR1 SGHTA and CDR2 FQGNSA. The CDR3 covers 13 residues. Trimming left V 5 bases short and J 4 bases short, with 9 bases between. The CDR3: CASSQEGNQPQHF. In nucleotides, the CDR3 is TGTGCCAGCAGCCAAGAGGGTAATCAGCCCCAGCATTTT.

The chain is built from TRBV7-9 and TRBJ1-4; 9 bases fit TRBD1. V trimming: 0 bases; J trimming: 8 bases; junction bases outside the gene matches: 10. CDR3 size: 17 residues. Germline V gives CDR1 SEHNR, CDR2 FQNEAQ (reference sequence). The CDR3 loop is CASSLAGGFGQGEKLFF. The CDR3 nucleotides read TGTGCCAGCAGCTTAGCGGGGGGCTTTGGACAGGGGGAAAAACTGTTTTTT.

The J gene is TRBJ1-3, the V gene TRBV5-6; 9 nucleotides match TRBD1. The J segment lost 4 bases and the V segment lost 8 bases, leaving 4 bases of the junction unmatched. The CDR3 loop spans 13 amino acids. The germline V gene encodes CDR1 SGHDT and CDR2 YYEEEE. The CDR3 nucleotides are TGTGCCAGTACAGGGGGCGCGGGAAACACCATATATTTT. Translation: CASTGGAGNTIYF.

The gene calls are TRBV6-1 and TRBJ1-6; D remains unclear. Germline V gene lookup returns CDR1 MNHNS and CDR2 SASEGT. V was pared by 2 bases and J by 8 bases, with 16 bases between. CDR3 length: 16 residues. The CDR3 loop reads CASSEPVLAADSPLHF. CDR3 DNA: TGTGCCAGCAGTGAACCGGTGCTCGCCGCGGATTCACCCCTCCACTTT.

The genes are TRBV5-6 and TRBJ1-6; 8 bases agree with TRBD1. CDR3 length: 16 amino acids. Germline V gene data show CDR1 as SGHDT and CDR2 as YYEEEE. V gave up 1 base and J gave up 2 bases; unmatched junction bases: 2. The CDR3 nucleotides are TGTGCCAGCAGCTTGCAGGGGGCGACCTATAATTCACCCCTCCACTTT. Residues: CASSLQGATYNSPLHF.

V usage is TRBV7-9 and J usage is TRBJ1-2, with D maybe TRBD1 (6 bases). The V end lost 4 bases, the J end lost 5 bases, and 14 bases lay between the germline ends. From germline, CDR1 is SEHNR and CDR2 FQNEAQ (reference sequence). The CDR3 spans 14 residues. CDR3 in DNA: TGTGCCAGCAGCTCTCTACAGGGTTCTTATGGCTACACCTTC. This sequence encodes CASSSLQGSYGYTF.

This chain connects TRBV28 to TRBJ1-2; D is uncertain. Germline CDR1 MDHEN, CDR2 SYDVKM. The CDR3 is 13 residues long. V lost 2 bases and J 4 bases, leaving 8 bases between the germline ends. The CDR3 bases are TGTGCCAGCAGTTTAAATCCCTTCTATGGCTACACCTTC. Protein sequence: CASSLNPFYGYTF.

This clone was recorded a few times. The rearrangement links TRBV30 to TRBJ1-2, with D tentatively TRBD1 (5 bases). Trimming removed 4 bases from V and 8 bases from J, with 17 bases in between. Germline-derived CDR1 and CDR2 are GTSNPN and SVGIG (reference sequence). This CDR3 is 13 amino acids long. The CDR3 region is CAWKAGPKRGYTF. The DNA for the CDR3 is TGTGCCTGGAAGGCGGGACCCAAGCGAGGCTACACCTTC.

This sequence joins TRBV15 and TRBJ2-7; a weak D match, TRBD1 (6 bases). The CDR3 contains 14 residues. Germline assignment: CDR1 LNHNV and CDR2 YYDKDF (reference sequence). Between the trimmed V and J ends, which lost 0 bases and 5 bases, there was a span of 11 bases. The CDR3 is CATSRDFRGHEQYF. CDR3 DNA sequence: TGTGCCACCAGCAGAGATTTCAGGGGCCACGAGCAGTACTTC. Complete variable domain (other parts from reference TRBV15 and TRBJ2-7): DAMVIQNPRYQVTQFGKPVTLSCSQTLNHNVMYWYQQKSSQAPKLLFHYYDKDFNNEADTPDNFQSRRPNTSFCFLDIRSPGLGDTAMYLCATSRDFRGHEQYFGPGTRLTVT.

This clone showed up just once. The rearrangement links TRBV11-2 to TRBJ1-2; 8 bases line up with TRBD1. Germline V gene lookup returns CDR1 SGHAT and CDR2 FQNNGV. V shed 5 bases and J 5 bases; nucleotides not matched to a gene: 10. There are 15 residues in the CDR3. The CDR3 sequence: CASSKGPGQGYGYTF. Written as DNA, the CDR3 is TGTGCCAGCAGCAAGGGGCCAGGACAGGGTTATGGCTACACCTTC.

This chain joins TRBV30 and TRBJ2-1, with 11 positions matching TRBD2. Germline loops: CDR1 GTSNPN, CDR2 SVGIG (reference sequence). With 5 bases clipped from V and 8 bases from J, the junction kept 5 bases outside the gene matches. The CDR3 is 13 residues long. CDR3 nucleotides: TGTGCCTGGGGTAGCGGGGGGGGCGATGAGCAGTTCTTC. Translated: CAWGSGGGDEQFF.

This chain uses TRBV27 with TRBJ1-1, with D tentatively TRBD1 (5 bases). Germline values: CDR1 MNHEY, CDR2 SMNVEV (reference sequence). The CDR3 is 13 amino acids. Trimming removed 6 bases at V and 7 bases at J, with 15 bases between. CDR3 loop: CASSRAGGFEAFF. DNA for the CDR3: TGTGCCAGCAGCAGGGCGGGGGGATTTGAAGCTTTCTTT.

This clone was recorded a few times. The V and J genes are TRBV25-1 and TRBJ1-4; D is perhaps TRBD1 (5 bases). The CDR3 has 13 amino acids. Germline CDR1 reads MGHDK; CDR2 reads SYGVNS. V lost 3 bases and J lost 6, with 8 bases in between. This CDR3 reads CASSDWGDEKLFF. The CDR3 DNA sequence: TGTGCCAGCAGTGACTGGGGGGATGAAAAACTGTTTTTT.

This chain connects TRBV7-9 to TRBJ2-7; the match to TRBD1 covers 8 bases. Germline CDR1 SEHNR, CDR2 FQNEAQ (reference sequence). This CDR3 is built from 12 residues. V trimming: 4 bases; J trimming: 7 bases; junction bases outside the gene matches: 3. CDR3 in amino acids: CASSSGQEEQYF. In DNA, the CDR3 is TGTGCCAGCAGCTCGGGACAGGAAGAGCAGTACTTC.

The sample holds many counts of this clone. The chain recombines TRBV2 with TRBJ2-2, with 10 positions matching TRBD1. There are 19 residues in the CDR3. In germline, CDR1 is SNHLY, CDR2 FYNNEI. After removal of 2 bases from V and 7 bases from J, the junction contained 16 bases not matched to a gene. CDR3 loop: CASSEPGQGHLWGHGELFF. The CDR3, as DNA: TGTGCCAGCAGTGAACCGGGACAGGGGCACCTCTGGGGACACGGGGAGCTGTTTTTT.

The chain has TRBV15 and TRBJ1-5; weak D call: TRBD1 (6 bases). The V gene lost 6 bases and the J gene lost 5 bases, with 14 bases spanning the gap. The germline V gene has CDR1 LNHNV and CDR2 YYDKDF (reference sequence). The CDR3 totals 14 residues. The CDR3 sequence: CATSAPRGHQPQHF. CDR3 coding DNA: TGTGCCACCAGTGCCCCCAGGGGCCATCAGCCCCAGCATTTT.